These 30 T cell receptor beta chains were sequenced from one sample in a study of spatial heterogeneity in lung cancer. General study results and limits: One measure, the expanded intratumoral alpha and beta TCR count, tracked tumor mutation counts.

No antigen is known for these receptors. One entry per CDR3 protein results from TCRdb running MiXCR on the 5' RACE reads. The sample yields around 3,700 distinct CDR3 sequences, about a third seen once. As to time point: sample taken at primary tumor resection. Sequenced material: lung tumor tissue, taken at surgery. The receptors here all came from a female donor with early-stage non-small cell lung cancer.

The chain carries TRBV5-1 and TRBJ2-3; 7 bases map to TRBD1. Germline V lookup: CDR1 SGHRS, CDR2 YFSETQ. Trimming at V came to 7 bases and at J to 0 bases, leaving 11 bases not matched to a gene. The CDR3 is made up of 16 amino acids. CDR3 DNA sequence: TGCGCCAGCGGCTCTCTGACAGGGCCAAGCACAGATACGCAGTATTTT. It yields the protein CASGSLTGPSTDTQYF.

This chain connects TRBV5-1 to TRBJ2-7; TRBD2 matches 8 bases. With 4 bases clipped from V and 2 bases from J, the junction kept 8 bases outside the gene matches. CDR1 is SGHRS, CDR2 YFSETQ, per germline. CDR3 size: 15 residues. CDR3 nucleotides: TGCGCCAGCAGCCCAGGCAGCGGGGGCGCCTACGAGCAGTACTTC. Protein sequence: CASSPGSGGAYEQYF.

The CDR3 DNA reads TGTGCCAGCAGTGAAGTACTCCAGGGGTTTAATGAAAAACTGTTTTTT. As protein: CASSEVLQGFNEKLFF. The genes are TRBV6-1 and TRBJ1-4, with D possibly TRBD1 on 6 matching bases. V lost 1 base and J lost 4, with 13 bases in between. The CDR3 sequence is 16 residues long. Germline-derived CDR1 and CDR2 are MNHNS and SASEGT.

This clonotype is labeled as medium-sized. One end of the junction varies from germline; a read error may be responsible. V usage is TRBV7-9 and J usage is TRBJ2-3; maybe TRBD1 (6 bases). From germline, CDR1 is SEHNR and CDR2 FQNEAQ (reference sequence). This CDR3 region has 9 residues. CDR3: CASSPGEHF. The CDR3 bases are TGTGCCAGCAGTCCAGGGGAGCATTTT.

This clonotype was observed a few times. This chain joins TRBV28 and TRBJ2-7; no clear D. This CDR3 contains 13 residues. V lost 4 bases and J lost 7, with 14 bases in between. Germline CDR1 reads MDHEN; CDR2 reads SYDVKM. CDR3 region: CASSSPATEEQYF. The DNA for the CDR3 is TGTGCCAGCAGTTCCCCAGCGACGGAGGAGCAGTACTTC.

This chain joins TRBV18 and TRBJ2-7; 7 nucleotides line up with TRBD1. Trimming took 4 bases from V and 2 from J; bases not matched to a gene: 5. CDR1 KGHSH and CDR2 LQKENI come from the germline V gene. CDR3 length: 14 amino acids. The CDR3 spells CASSRETGTYEQYF. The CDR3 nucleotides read TGTGCCAGCTCACGAGAGACAGGGACCTACGAGCAGTACTTC.

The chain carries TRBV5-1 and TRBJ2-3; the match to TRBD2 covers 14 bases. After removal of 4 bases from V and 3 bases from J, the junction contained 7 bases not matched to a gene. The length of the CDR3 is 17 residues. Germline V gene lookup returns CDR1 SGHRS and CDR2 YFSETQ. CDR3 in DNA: TGCGCCAGCAGCCACGGGACTAGCGGGAGTAGGACAGATACGCAGTATTTT. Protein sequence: CASSHGTSGSRTDTQYF.

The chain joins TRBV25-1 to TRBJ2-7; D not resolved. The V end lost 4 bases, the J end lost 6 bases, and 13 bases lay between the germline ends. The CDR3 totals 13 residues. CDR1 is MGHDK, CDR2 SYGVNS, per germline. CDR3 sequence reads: CASSVIGTPEQYF. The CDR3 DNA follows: TGTGCCAGCAGTGTAATAGGCACCCCCGAGCAGTACTTC.

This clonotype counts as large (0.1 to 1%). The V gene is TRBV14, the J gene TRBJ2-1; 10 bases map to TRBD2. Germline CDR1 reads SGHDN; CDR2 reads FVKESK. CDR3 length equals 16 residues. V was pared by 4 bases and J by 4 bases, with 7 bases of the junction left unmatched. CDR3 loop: CASSPLLAGLYNEQFF. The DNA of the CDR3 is TGTGCCAGCAGCCCATTACTAGCGGGATTGTACAATGAGCAGTTCTTC.

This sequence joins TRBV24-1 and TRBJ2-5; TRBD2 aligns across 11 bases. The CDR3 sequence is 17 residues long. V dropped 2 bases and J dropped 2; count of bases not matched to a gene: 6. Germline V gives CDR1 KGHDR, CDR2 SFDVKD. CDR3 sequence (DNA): TGTGCCACCAGTGATTCGACGGGACTAGCGGCTCAAGAGACCCAGTACTTC. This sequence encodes CATSDSTGLAAQETQYF.

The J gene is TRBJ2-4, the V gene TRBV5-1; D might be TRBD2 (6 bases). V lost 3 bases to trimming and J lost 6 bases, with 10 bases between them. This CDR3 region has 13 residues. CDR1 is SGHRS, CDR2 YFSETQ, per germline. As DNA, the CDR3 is TGCGCCAGCAGCTCGGAGGGAGGAAACATTCAGTACTTC. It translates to CASSSEGGNIQYF.

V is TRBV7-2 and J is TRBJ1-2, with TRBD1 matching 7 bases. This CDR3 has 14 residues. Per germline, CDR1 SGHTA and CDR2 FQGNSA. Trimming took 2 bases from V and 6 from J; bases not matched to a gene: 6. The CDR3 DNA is TGTGCCAGCAGCTTAAACACAGGGGCGAATGGCTACACCTTC. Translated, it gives CASSLNTGANGYTF.

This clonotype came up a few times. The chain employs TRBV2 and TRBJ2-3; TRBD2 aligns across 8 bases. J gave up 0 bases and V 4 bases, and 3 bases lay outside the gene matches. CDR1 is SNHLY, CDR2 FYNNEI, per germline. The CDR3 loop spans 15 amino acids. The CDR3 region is CASSVSGASTDTQYF. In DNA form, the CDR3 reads TGTGCCAGCAGTGTTAGCGGGGCTAGCACAGATACGCAGTATTTT.

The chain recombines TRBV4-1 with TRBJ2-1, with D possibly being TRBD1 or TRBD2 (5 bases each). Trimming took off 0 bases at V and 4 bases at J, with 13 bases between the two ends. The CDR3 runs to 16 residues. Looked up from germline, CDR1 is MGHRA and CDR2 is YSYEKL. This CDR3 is CASSQDDYRTYNEQFF. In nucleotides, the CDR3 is TGCGCCAGCAGCCAAGATGATTACAGGACTTACAATGAGCAGTTCTTC.

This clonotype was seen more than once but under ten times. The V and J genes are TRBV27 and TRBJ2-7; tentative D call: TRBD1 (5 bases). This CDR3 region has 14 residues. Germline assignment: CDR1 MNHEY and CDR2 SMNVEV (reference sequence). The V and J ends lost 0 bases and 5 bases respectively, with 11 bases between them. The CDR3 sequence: CASSLSRQGNEQYF. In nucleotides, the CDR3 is TGTGCCAGCAGTTTATCGCGGCAGGGTAACGAGCAGTACTTC.

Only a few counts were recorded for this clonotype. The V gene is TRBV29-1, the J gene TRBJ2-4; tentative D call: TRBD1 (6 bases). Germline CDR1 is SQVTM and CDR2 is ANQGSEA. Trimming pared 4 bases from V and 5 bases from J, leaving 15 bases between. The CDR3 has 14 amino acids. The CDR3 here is CSVGGTGFQNIQYF. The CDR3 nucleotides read TGCAGCGTTGGGGGCACAGGGTTCCAAAACATTCAGTACTTC.

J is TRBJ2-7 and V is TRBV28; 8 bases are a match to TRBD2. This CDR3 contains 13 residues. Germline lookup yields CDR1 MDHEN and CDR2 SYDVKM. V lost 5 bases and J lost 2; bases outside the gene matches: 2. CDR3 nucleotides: TGTGCCAGCAGTACTAGCGGACCCTACGAGCAGTACTTC. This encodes CASSTSGPYEQYF.

The CDR3 region has the DNA TGCAGTGCGGACCGGACAGGGGCATACACTGAAGCTTTCTTT. Its protein product is CSADRTGAYTEAFF. The chain employs TRBV20-1 and TRBJ1-1; 9 bases align to TRBD1. The CDR3 covers 14 residues. Trimming removed 6 bases from V and 3 bases from J; junction bases left unmatched: 8. Germline lookup yields CDR1 DFQATT and CDR2 SNEGSKA (reference sequence).

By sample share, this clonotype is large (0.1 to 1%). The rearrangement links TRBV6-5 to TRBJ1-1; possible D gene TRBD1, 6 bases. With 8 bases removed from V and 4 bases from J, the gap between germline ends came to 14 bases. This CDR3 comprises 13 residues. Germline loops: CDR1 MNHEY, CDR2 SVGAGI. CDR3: CASCKQGSTEAFF. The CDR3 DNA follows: TGTGCCAGCTGTAAACAGGGAAGCACTGAAGCTTTCTTT.

CDR3: CASSLEVAGEQYF. In DNA, the CDR3 is TGTGCCAGCAGCTTAGAGGTAGCTGGGGAGCAGTACTTC. The gene calls are TRBV11-2 and TRBJ2-7; D call uncertain. CDR3 length: 13 residues. Germline CDR1 SGHAT, CDR2 FQNNGV. V shed 0 bases and J shed 7 bases, with 10 bases lying between them.

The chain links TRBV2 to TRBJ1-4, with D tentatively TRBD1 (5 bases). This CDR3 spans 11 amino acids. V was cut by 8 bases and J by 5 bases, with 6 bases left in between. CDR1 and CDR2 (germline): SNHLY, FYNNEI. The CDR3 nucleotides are TGTGCCAGCGGGGGGAATGAAAAACTGTTTTTT. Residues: CASGGNEKLFF.

The CDR3 loop is CASSYVGGGDTQYF. The CDR3 bases are TGTGCCAGCAGTTATGTGGGAGGGGGCGATACGCAGTATTTT. This chain connects TRBV6-5 to TRBJ2-3, with D possibly being TRBD1 or TRBD2 (7 bases each). Germline V gene lookup returns CDR1 MNHEY and CDR2 SVGAGI. V was cut by 3 bases and J by 6 bases, with 13 bases left in between. There are 14 residues in the CDR3.

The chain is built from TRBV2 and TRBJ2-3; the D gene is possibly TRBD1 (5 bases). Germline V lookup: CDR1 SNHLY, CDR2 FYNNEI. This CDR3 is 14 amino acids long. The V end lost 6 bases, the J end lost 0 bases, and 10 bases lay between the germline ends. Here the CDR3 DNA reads TGTGCCAGCAGAGACAGAACTAGCACAGATACGCAGTATTTT. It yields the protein CASRDRTSTDTQYF.

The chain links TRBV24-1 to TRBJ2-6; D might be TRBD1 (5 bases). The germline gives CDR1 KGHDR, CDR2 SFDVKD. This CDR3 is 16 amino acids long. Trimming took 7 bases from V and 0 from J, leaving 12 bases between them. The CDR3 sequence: CATSQTVSSGANVLTF. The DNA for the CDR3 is TGTGCCACCAGCCAGACAGTCTCCTCTGGGGCCAACGTCCTGACTTTC.

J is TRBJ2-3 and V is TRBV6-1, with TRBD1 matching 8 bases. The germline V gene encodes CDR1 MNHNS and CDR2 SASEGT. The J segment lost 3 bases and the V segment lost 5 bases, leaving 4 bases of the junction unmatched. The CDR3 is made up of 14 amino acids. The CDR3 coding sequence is TGTGCCAGCAGTACAGGGGGTGATACAGATACGCAGTATTTT. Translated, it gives CASSTGGDTDTQYF.

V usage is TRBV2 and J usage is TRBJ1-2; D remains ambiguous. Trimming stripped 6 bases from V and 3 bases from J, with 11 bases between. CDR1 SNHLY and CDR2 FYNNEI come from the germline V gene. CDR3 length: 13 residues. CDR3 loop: CASSPQEHYGYTF. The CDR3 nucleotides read TGTGCCAGCAGCCCCCAGGAGCACTATGGCTACACCTTC.

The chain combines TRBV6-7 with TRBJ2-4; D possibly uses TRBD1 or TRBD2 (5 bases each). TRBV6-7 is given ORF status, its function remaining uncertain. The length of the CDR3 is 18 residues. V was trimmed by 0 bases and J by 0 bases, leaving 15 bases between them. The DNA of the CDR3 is TGTGCCAGCAGTTACTCGAGTAAAACAGGACTAGCCAAAAACATTCAGTACTTC. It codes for CASSYSSKTGLAKNIQYF.

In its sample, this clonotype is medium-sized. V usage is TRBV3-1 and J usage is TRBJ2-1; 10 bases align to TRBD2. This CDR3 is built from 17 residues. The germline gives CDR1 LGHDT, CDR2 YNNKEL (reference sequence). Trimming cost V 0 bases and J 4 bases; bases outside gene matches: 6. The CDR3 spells CASSQERAGGPYNEQFF. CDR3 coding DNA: TGTGCCAGCAGCCAAGAGCGAGCGGGGGGGCCGTACAATGAGCAGTTCTTC.

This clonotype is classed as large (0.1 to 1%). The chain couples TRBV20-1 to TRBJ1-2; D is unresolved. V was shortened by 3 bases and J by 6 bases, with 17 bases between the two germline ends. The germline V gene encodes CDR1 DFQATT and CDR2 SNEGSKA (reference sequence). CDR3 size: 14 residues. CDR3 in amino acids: CSASNEPPRHGYTF. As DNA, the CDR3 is TGCAGTGCTAGTAATGAGCCGCCTAGGCATGGCTACACCTTC.

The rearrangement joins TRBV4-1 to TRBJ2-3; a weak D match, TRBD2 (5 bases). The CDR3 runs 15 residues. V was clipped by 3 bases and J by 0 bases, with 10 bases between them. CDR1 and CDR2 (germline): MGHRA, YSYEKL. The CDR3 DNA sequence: TGCGCCAGCAGCCATCAGCGGAGGAGCACAGATACGCAGTATTTT. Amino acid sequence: CASSHQRRSTDTQYF.